Below are 27 T cell receptor beta chains sequenced from a single sample in a study of shared clonotypes between healthy human individuals. Profiling relied on immunoSEQ multiplex PCR, and the TCRdb table lists in-frame clones only, not all of them. The table lists about 2.5 million clones, 85% to 95% of them singletons. The source material was naive CD4+ T cells from PBMCs. As to subset: CD45RA+ positively selected. These receptors were collected from a man younger than 35 in good health. Some clones in this sample may be carry-over from other donors' samples.

This sequence joins TRBV5-1 and TRBJ2-5, with 10 bases aligning to TRBD2. V lost 2 bases, J lost 5 bases, and 6 bases stayed unmatched. Germline CDR1 and CDR2: SGHRS and YFSETQ. The CDR3 covers 15 residues. DNA of the CDR3: TGCGCCAGCAGCTTTATGGCTAGCGGGAGTGAGACCCAGTACTTC. It yields the protein CASSFMASGSETQYF.

The V gene is TRBV7-9, the J gene TRBJ2-3; 7 bases are a match to TRBD2. Losses at the gene ends were 4 bases for V and 13 bases for J; bases not matched to a gene: 11. CDR1 and CDR2 from the germline V gene are SEHNR and FQNEAQ (reference sequence). The CDR3 spans 13 residues. CDR3 residues: CASSSAGRSKKYF. As DNA, the CDR3 is TGTGCCAGCAGCTCGGCCGGGAGGTCAAAAAAGTATTTT.

The chain combines TRBV4-3 with TRBJ1-1, with 7 bases aligning to TRBD1. The CDR3 has 19 amino acids. The V and J ends lost 1 base and 1 base, in that order; junction bases with no gene match: 15. In germline, CDR1 is LGHNA, CDR2 YSLEER. Written as DNA, the CDR3 is TGCGCCAGCAGCCAAGCTCGTGGCTCGGACAGGCGGAGGAACACTGAAGCTTTCTTT. It is translated as CASSQARGSDRRRNTEAFF.

The chain joins TRBV10-3 to TRBJ2-3; D is uncertain. The V gene's germline CDR1 is ENHRY and CDR2 SYGVKD. V was clipped by 7 bases and J by 1 base, with 15 bases between them. The CDR3 length is 15 residues. CDR3 residues: CAITLSPSGTDTQYF. As DNA, the CDR3 is TGTGCCATCACCCTAAGTCCCTCTGGCACAGATACGCAGTATTTT.

The rearrangement uses TRBV28 and TRBJ2-1; 11 bases line up with TRBD2. CDR1 is MDHEN, CDR2 SYDVKM, per germline. With 4 bases clipped from V and 3 bases from J, the junction kept 5 bases outside the gene matches. CDR3 length equals 16 residues. CDR3 DNA sequence: TGTGCCAGCAGTTCGCTCACTAGCGGGAGCTACAATGAGCAGTTCTTC. The encoded protein is CASSSLTSGSYNEQFF.

This clone was detected only once. Other DNA sequences in the sample encode the same CDR3. This chain connects TRBV4-2 to TRBJ1-1, with a weak D call TRBD1 (5 bases). Germline V gives CDR1 LGHNA, CDR2 YNFKEQ. This CDR3 is built from 15 residues. V lost 3 bases, J lost 1 base, and 12 bases lay in between. The CDR3 region has the DNA TGTGCCAGCAGCCAGGCCGGGACGGGGAACACTGAAGCTTTCTTT. Its translation is CASSQAGTGNTEAFF.

As for this clone: The sample holds other DNA sequences that translate to the same CDR3. The genes are TRBV6-6 and TRBJ2-5, with D unclear. CDR3 length: 14 residues. Germline CDR1 MNHNY, CDR2 SVGAGI (reference sequence). V lost 0 bases and J lost 5, with 10 bases in between. This CDR3 reads CASSYSGVGETQYF. CDR3 DNA: TGTGCCAGCAGTTACTCTGGGGTTGGGGAGACCCAGTACTTC.

This sequence joins TRBV28 and TRBJ2-3; D unresolved. V was clipped by 3 bases and J by 4 bases, with 17 bases between them. CDR1 MDHEN and CDR2 SYDVKM come from the germline V gene. The CDR3 loop spans 16 amino acids. The chain's CDR3 is CASSFPSRAAPDTQYF. CDR3 bases: TGTGCCAGCAGTTTCCCCTCCCGTGCGGCCCCAGATACGCAGTATTTT.

The chain has TRBV6-5 and TRBJ2-7; D unclear. CDR1 and CDR2 from the germline V gene are MNHEY and SVGAGI. With 6 bases removed from V and 2 bases from J, the gap between germline ends came to 11 bases. CDR3 size: 13 residues. The CDR3 nucleotides are TGTGCCAGCAGCGCTCCAAGAACCTACGAGCAGTACTTC. Its protein is CASSAPRTYEQYF.

This rearrangement joins TRBV28 to TRBJ1-4; weak D call: TRBD1 (6 bases). V lost 5 bases and J 8 bases, leaving 18 bases between the germline ends. Germline CDR1 and CDR2: MDHEN and SYDVKM. This CDR3 spans 15 amino acids. The CDR3 DNA reads TGTGCCAGCAGTATACAGGGTGGAGTTGGCGAAAAACTGTTTTTT. Translating it yields CASSIQGGVGEKLFF.

The chain joins TRBV28 to TRBJ1-1, with D perhaps TRBD1 (5 bases). Germline assignment: CDR1 MDHEN and CDR2 SYDVKM. V lost 2 bases to trimming and J lost 0 bases, with 16 bases between them. This CDR3 comprises 17 residues. The CDR3 loop reads CASSLPMSGHLNTEAFF. The CDR3, as DNA: TGTGCCAGCAGTTTACCGATGAGTGGACACCTGAACACTGAAGCTTTCTTT.

The chain has TRBV5-1 and TRBJ2-1, with a weak D call TRBD1 (6 bases). The CDR3 covers 13 residues. V lost 1 base and J lost 8, with 10 bases in between. Germline CDR1 is SGHRS and CDR2 is YFSETQ. This chain's CDR3 is CASSLTGYDEQFF. The CDR3, as DNA: TGCGCCAGCAGCTTGACAGGGTACGATGAGCAGTTCTTC.

This chain joins TRBV7-2 and TRBJ1-5; possible D gene TRBD1, 5 bases. The CDR3 sequence is 13 residues long. V lost 5 bases, J lost 6 bases, and 11 bases lay in between. CDR1 SGHTA and CDR2 FQGNSA come from the germline V gene. In DNA, the CDR3 is TGTGCCAGCAGCCCGGGACCTGCTCAGCCCCAGCATTTT. Translation gives CASSPGPAQPQHF.

The chain combines TRBV11-2 with TRBJ2-3, with 10 bases fitting TRBD2. V gave up 2 bases and J gave up 8 bases; unmatched junction bases: 10. The CDR3 sequence is 16 residues long. Germline V gene sequence: CDR1 SGHAT, CDR2 FQNNGV. The CDR3 reads CASSLLAGADQSTQYF. Here the CDR3 DNA reads TGTGCCAGCAGCTTACTAGCGGGAGCAGATCAATCTACGCAGTATTTT.

The chain links TRBV9 to TRBJ1-4; 9 nucleotides align to TRBD1. From germline, CDR1 is SGDLS and CDR2 YYNGEE. The CDR3 length is 16 residues. The junction had 11 bases not matched to a gene; V was cut back by 3 bases and J by 8 bases. CDR3 sequence: CASSEGPQGAHEKLFF. Written as DNA, the CDR3 is TGTGCCAGCAGCGAGGGGCCACAGGGGGCGCACGAAAAACTGTTTTTT.

The sample holds one count of this clone. The chain employs TRBV28 and TRBJ2-7; D is unclear. The V and J ends lost 6 bases and 2 bases respectively, with 14 bases between them. This CDR3 spans 14 amino acids. Per the germline V gene, CDR1 is MDHEN and CDR2 is SYDVKM. The CDR3 loop is CASSPGAPPYEQYF. The CDR3 region has the DNA TGTGCCAGCAGCCCCGGAGCGCCACCCTACGAGCAGTACTTC.

In regard to this clone: Other DNA sequences within the sample encode an identical CDR3. The rearrangement links TRBV9 to TRBJ2-1; 7 positions agree with TRBD1. Germline V CDR1 and CDR2: SGDLS, YYNGEE. CDR3 size: 15 residues. V shed 0 bases and J 4 bases; nucleotides not matched to a gene: 4. The CDR3 region is CASSVGGTVYNEQFF. CDR3 DNA sequence: TGTGCCAGCAGCGTAGGGGGGACAGTTTACAATGAGCAGTTCTTC.

The V call is TRBV5-4, the J call TRBJ1-3, with a possible D match to TRBD1 (6 bases). V dropped 4 bases and J dropped 4 bases, with 15 bases sitting between them. The CDR3 length is 15 residues. Germline CDR1 and CDR2: SGHNT and YYREEE (reference sequence). This CDR3 reads CASSPKGTTGNTIYF. The DNA of the CDR3 is TGTGCCAGCAGCCCTAAAGGGACAACAGGAAACACCATATATTTT.

This chain uses TRBV7-9 with TRBJ1-4; 7 bases agree with TRBD1. The V and J ends lost 5 bases and 5 bases, in that order; junction bases with no gene match: 11. This CDR3 has 16 residues. CDR1 is SEHNR, CDR2 FQNEAQ, per germline (reference sequence). The CDR3 protein is CASSPLAGQRNEKLFF. DNA of the CDR3: TGTGCCAGCAGCCCACTAGCGGGACAGCGGAATGAAAAACTGTTTTTT.

This clone was seen only once. This chain uses TRBV9 with TRBJ2-2, with 11 bases matching TRBD2. V shed 3 bases and J 6 bases; nucleotides not matched to a gene: 4. Germline CDR1 SGDLS, CDR2 YYNGEE. This CDR3 contains 15 residues. The CDR3 is CASSEQLAGAGELFF. The CDR3 DNA reads TGTGCCAGCAGCGAACAACTAGCGGGGGCCGGGGAGCTGTTTTTT.

This chain's CDR3 is CASTPGGYYGYTF. The CDR3 region has the DNA TGTGCCAGCACTCCAGGGGGCTACTATGGCTACACCTTC. The V and J genes are TRBV6-1 and TRBJ1-2; 8 bases line up with TRBD1. Per the germline V gene, CDR1 is MNHNS and CDR2 is SASEGT. V lost 7 bases, J lost 3 bases, and 4 bases stayed unmatched. The CDR3 spans 13 residues.

The chain has TRBV11-2 and TRBJ1-2; D possibly corresponds to TRBD1 (6 bases). This CDR3 has 15 amino acids. V gave up 3 bases and J gave up 8 bases, with 19 bases separating them. CDR1 and CDR2 from the germline V gene are SGHAT and FQNNGV. CDR3: CASSLEPGGAKGYTF. The DNA for the CDR3 is TGTGCCAGCAGCTTGGAGCCGGGGGGGGCGAAAGGCTACACCTTC. The full variable domain, with the rest looked up from reference TRBV11-2 and TRBJ1-2, is EAGVAQSPRYKIIEKRQSVAFWCNPISGHATLYWYQQILGQGPKLLIQFQNNGVVDDSQLPKDRFSAERLKGVDSTLKIQPAKLEDSAVYLCASSLEPGGAKGYTFGSGTRLTVV.

The genes are TRBV2 and TRBJ2-1; 8 bases line up with TRBD1. Germline V gives CDR1 SNHLY, CDR2 FYNNEI. V gave up 6 bases and J gave up 6 bases; unmatched junction bases: 10. This CDR3 is built from 15 residues. CDR3 sequence reads: CASSSQGARSNEQFF. CDR3 bases: TGTGCCAGCAGCAGCCAGGGGGCGCGAAGCAATGAGCAGTTCTTC.

V gene TRBV30 combines with J gene TRBJ2-5, with 7 bases matching TRBD2. The CDR3 totals 13 residues. CDR1 GTSNPN and CDR2 SVGIG come from the germline V gene (reference sequence). With V trimmed by 0 bases and J by 5 bases, 3 bases remained unmatched. CDR3 sequence (DNA): TGTGCCTGGAGTGTCAGCGGGACGGAGACCCAGTACTTC. Its protein product is CAWSVSGTETQYF.

The rearrangement links TRBV28 to TRBJ2-5; tentatively, D is TRBD2 (7 bases). Germline CDR1 MDHEN, CDR2 SYDVKM. V was trimmed by 7 bases and J by 11 bases, leaving 20 bases between them. CDR3 length equals 13 residues. The CDR3 sequence: CASTLVEGGEQYF. The CDR3 DNA reads as TGTGCCAGCACCCTCGTGGAGGGGGGGGAGCAGTACTTC.

The table lists this clone with a count of one. Other DNA sequences in this sample translate to the same CDR3. The chain employs TRBV5-6 and TRBJ1-5, with D possibly TRBD1 on 5 matching bases. V was pared by 0 bases and J by 0 bases, with 10 bases between. The CDR3 loop spans 16 amino acids. Germline assignment: CDR1 SGHDT and CDR2 YYEEEE. The CDR3 region has the DNA TGTGCCAGCAGCTTGGCCGGGGGTTATAGCAATCAGCCCCAGCATTTT. Its translation is CASSLAGGYSNQPQHF.

V usage is TRBV27 and J usage is TRBJ2-1; TRBD1 aligns across 7 bases. This CDR3 comprises 13 residues. The V gene's germline CDR1 is MNHEY and CDR2 SMNVEV (reference sequence). Losses at the gene ends were 7 bases for V and 10 bases for J; bases not matched to a gene: 10. CDR3 in DNA: TGTGCCAGCAACCCTCGAGGGGGCGGAGAGCAGTTCTTC. Protein product: CASNPRGGGEQFF.